This TCR beta chain was recorded in a study of T cells in Graves' hyperthyroidism and ophthalmopathy. Clinical Activity Scores of at least 3, NOSPECS grades of at least 4 and durations under 3 months characterized ophthalmopathy patients. Each diagnosis drew on symptoms, thyroxine, TRAb, thyroid ultrasound and orbital computed tomography findings. This clonotype was counted many times. Its antigen is not identified. Trimming stripped 0 bases from V and 1 base from J, with 9 bases between. Germline assignment: CDR1 SGHTA and CDR2 FQGTGA. CDR3 size: 15 residues. Amplified TCR beta CDR3 regions derived from RNA transcripts. TCR CDR3 underwent first-round RT-PCR with the HTBI primer set. TCRdb re-called the multiplex PCR reads with MiXCR, one entry per CDR3 protein. The sample has fewer than 450,000 distinct CDR3 sequences, under 20% seen once; the top ten hold 40%. The study's findings and limits: Blood also showed most of the thyroid clonotypes that were expanded above 0.001.

The receptor comes from a man younger than 35 with Graves' ophthalmopathy. This chain connects TRBV7-3 to TRBJ2-5; D call uncertain. Sequencing input: blood. The CDR3 here is CASSLTGGAQETQYF. In DNA, the CDR3 is TGTGCCAGCAGCTTAACAGGTGGTGCCCAAGAGACCCAGTACTTC.